This TCR beta chain comes out of a study of early T cells in non-severe SARS-CoV-2 infection. Trimming cost V 2 bases and J 0 bases, with 11 bases left between them. The CDR3 length is 17 residues. CDR1 and CDR2 from the germline V gene are SGHTA and FQGTGA. Individual cDNA molecules were tagged with unique molecular identifiers, the study reported. TCRdb itself ran the 5' RACE reads through MiXCR, one entry per CDR3 protein. Found here are 70,000 to 85,000 distinct CDR3 sequences, 9% to 15% of them singletons; the top ten hold about 6%. The receptor was derived from an adult who was a healthcare worker with PCR-confirmed SARS-CoV-2 infection or an uninfected control (not recorded which). The chain combines TRBV7-3 with TRBJ2-6; the D is unclear. The sample consisted of whole blood. The CDR3 loop reads CASSLYGLASGANVLTF. The CDR3, as DNA: TGTGCCAGCAGCTTATATGGGCTTGCCTCTGGGGCCAACGTCCTGACTTTC.